The sequence of this TCR beta chain was determined in a study of blood T cell repertoires in COVID-19. Study at large: Acute and convalescent COVID-19 samples came from the United States, Italy and Spain. PBMCs, B-cell-depleted T cells, or T cells were the source of the cDNA or gDNA that made up the material.

This clone was seen only a few times. Other DNA sequences in this specimen translate into the identical CDR3. Sequencing was performed with immunoSEQ multiplex PCR; in TCRdb, only in-frame clones are kept and a portion is missing. The sample lists under 150,000 clones, 70% to 90% occurring once. The CDR3 consists of 14 residues. V was trimmed by 2 bases and J by 1 base, leaving 8 bases between them. Germline values: CDR1 LNHDA, CDR2 SQIVND (reference sequence). The J gene is TRBJ1-1, the V gene TRBV19; D is perhaps TRBD1 (6 bases). This sequence originates from a woman in her forties or fifties with acute or convalescent COVID-19. The material sequenced was peripheral blood. CDR3 nucleotide sequence: TGTGCCAGTAGTATACAGGGGAGGAACACTGAAGCTTTCTTT. Residues: CASSIQGRNTEAFF.